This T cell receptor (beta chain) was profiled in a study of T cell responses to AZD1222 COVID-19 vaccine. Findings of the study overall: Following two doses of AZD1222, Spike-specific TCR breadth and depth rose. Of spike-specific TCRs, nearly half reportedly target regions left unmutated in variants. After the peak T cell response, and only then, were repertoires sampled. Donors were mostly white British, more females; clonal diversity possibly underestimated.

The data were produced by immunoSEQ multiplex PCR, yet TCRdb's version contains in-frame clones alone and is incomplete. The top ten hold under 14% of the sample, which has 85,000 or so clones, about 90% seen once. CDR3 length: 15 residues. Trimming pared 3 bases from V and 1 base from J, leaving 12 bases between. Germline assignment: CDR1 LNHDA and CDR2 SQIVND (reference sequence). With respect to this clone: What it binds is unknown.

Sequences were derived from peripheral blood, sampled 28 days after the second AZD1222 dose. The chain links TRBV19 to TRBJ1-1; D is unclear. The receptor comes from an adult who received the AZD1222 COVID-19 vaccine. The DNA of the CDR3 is TGTGCCAGTAGTATTAGTTTTGGCACGAACACTGAAGCTTTCTTT. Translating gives CASSISFGTNTEAFF. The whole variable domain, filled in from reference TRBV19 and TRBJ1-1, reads DGGITQSPKYLFRKEGQNVTLSCEQNLNHDAMYWYRQDPGQGLRLIYYSQIVNDFQKGDIAEGYSVSREKKESFPLTVTSAQKNPTAFYLCASSISFGTNTEAFFGQGTRLTVV.